The source of this TCR beta chain is a study of CD8 T cells in ankylosing spondylitis. Study conclusions and caveats: Among TCR beta sequences, a motif of 7 to 9 highly homologous variants appeared characteristic of ankylosing spondylitis blood. There was reportedly significant enrichment of clones that were disease-linked in matched ankylosing spondylitis synovial fluid. Disease-linked clones proved CD8+ and comparatively uncommon in peripheral blood.

The V end lost 6 bases, the J end lost 3 bases, and 13 bases lay between the germline ends. The length of the CDR3 is 14 residues. CDR1 is MRHNA, CDR2 SNTAGT, per germline. To note about this clonotype: Its specificity is not known.

Library preparation for TCR beta used quantitative 5'-RACE with molecular barcodes. TCRdb passed the 5' RACE reads through MiXCR, listing each CDR3 protein once. The sample records roughly 700,000 distinct CDR3 sequences, under 20% being singletons. This TCR derives from a male donor with ankylosing spondylitis. The chain couples TRBV6-4 to TRBJ2-3, with D possibly being TRBD2 (6 bases). Sequences were obtained from blood, either unsorted or a sorted T cell fraction (not recorded which). The CDR3 DNA is TGTGCCAGCAGCTATTCTAGCGCTACAGATACGCAGTATTTT. Translation gives CASSYSSATDTQYF.